A single sample gave rise to the 4 T cell receptor beta chains below, sequenced in a study of identical twins. MiXCR, applied by TCRdb to the 5' RACE reads, yields one record per CDR3 protein. The sample carries 400,000 to 500,000 distinct CDR3 sequences, roughly an eighth recorded once. These data also formed part of another study, on yellow fever vaccine responses in identical twins.

Source material: CD4+ T cells sorted from blood. Receptors originate from a woman between 18 and 29 years old in good health.

This clonotype was seen at least ten times. The chain recombines TRBV7-9 with TRBJ1-4, with 8 positions matching TRBD1. The V gene end was trimmed by 5 bases and the J gene end by 3 bases; junction bases not matched to a gene: 5. The CDR3 length is 15 residues. Germline V gives CDR1 SEHNR, CDR2 FQNEAQ (reference sequence). CDR3 in amino acids: CASSGGQVSNEKLFF. In nucleotides, the CDR3 is TGTGCCAGCAGCGGGGGACAGGTCTCTAATGAAAAACTGTTTTTT.

This clonotype has more than one count but fewer than ten. This chain uses TRBV29-1 with TRBJ2-1; 10 positions match TRBD2. This CDR3 comprises 11 residues. Losses at the gene ends were 4 bases for V and 10 bases for J; bases not matched to a gene: 1. Germline assignment: CDR1 SQVTM and CDR2 ANQGSEA. The CDR3 loop is CSVGTSGEQFF. In DNA, the CDR3 is TGCAGCGTTGGGACTAGCGGAGAGCAGTTCTTC.

The chain uses TRBV11-3 and TRBJ2-2; TRBD1 or TRBD2 may be the D gene (6 bases each). V lost 5 bases to trimming and J lost 0 bases, with 16 bases between them. This CDR3 is built from 17 residues. Germline CDR1 is SGHNT and CDR2 is YENEEA. The CDR3 DNA sequence: TGTGCCAGCAGCCCTCAGACGGGGGCCCCGAACACCGGGGAGCTGTTTTTT. Protein sequence: CASSPQTGAPNTGELFF.

This clonotype was recorded a few times. This chain joins TRBV2 and TRBJ2-5; the match to TRBD2 covers 14 bases. Germline V gene lookup returns CDR1 SNHLY and CDR2 FYNNEI. V trimming: 1 base; J trimming: 1 base; junction bases outside the gene matches: 2. The CDR3 has 17 amino acids. CDR3 in DNA: TGTGCCAGCAGTGAAGTGGGGACTAGCGGGGGCCAAGAGACCCAGTACTTC. It translates to CASSEVGTSGGQETQYF.